The next 30 T cell receptor beta chains were all read from a single sample in a study of the immune and genomic landscape of osteosarcoma. Profiling relied on immunoSEQ multiplex PCR, and the TCRdb table lists in-frame clones only, not all of them. The data contain about 2,300 clones, around three quarters of them singletons. Primary, local recurrence and metastasis osteosarcoma tumors were taken after treatment from poor-prognosis patients. Sequencing was performed on osteosarcoma tumor tissue from the lung. All receptors come from a human donor with osteosarcoma.

The V call is TRBV5-1, the J call TRBJ2-5, with 7 bases fitting TRBD1. The CDR3 loop spans 15 amino acids. Trimming cost V 5 bases and J 2 bases; bases outside gene matches: 9. Germline CDR1 is SGHRS and CDR2 is YFSETQ. Here the CDR3 DNA reads TGCGCCAGCAGTCCGAACAGGGGTAGGCAAGAGACCCAGTACTTC. Translation gives CASSPNRGRQETQYF.

CDR3 residues: CAISDPDREQFF. CDR3 nucleotides: TGTGCCATCAGTGATCCGGACAGGGAGCAGTTCTTC. V and J are TRBV10-3 and TRBJ2-1, with 7 nucleotides matching TRBD1. The CDR3 sequence is 12 residues long. Germline CDR1 reads ENHRY; CDR2 reads SYGVKD. The junction had 3 bases not matched to a gene; V was cut back by 3 bases and J by 10 bases.

The chain is built from TRBV9 and TRBJ2-7, with TRBD1 as a possible D gene (5 bases). The germline V and J ends were trimmed by 4 bases and 9 bases, with 14 bases remaining between them. The CDR3 runs 12 residues. CDR1 and CDR2 from the germline V gene are SGDLS and YYNGEE. CDR3 coding DNA: TGTGCCAGCAGCCCGGACACGATCGCGCAGTACTTC. This codes for CASSPDTIAQYF.

The J gene is TRBJ2-1, the V gene TRBV10-3; 7 nucleotides match TRBD2. The ends lost 0 bases at V and 3 bases at J; junction bases unmatched: 5. This CDR3 comprises 16 residues. Per germline, CDR1 ENHRY and CDR2 SYGVKD. The CDR3 reads CAISESMAGDYNEQFF. The CDR3 coding sequence is TGTGCCATCAGTGAGTCCATGGCGGGGGACTACAATGAGCAGTTCTTC.

The V gene is TRBV2, the J gene TRBJ2-7; D call uncertain. Germline V gene lookup returns CDR1 SNHLY and CDR2 FYNNEI. This CDR3 comprises 14 residues. V was cut by 3 bases and J by 3 bases, with 12 bases left in between. The CDR3 DNA is TGTGCCAGCAGTGATGTAGGGTTGGACTACGAGCAGTACTTC. It yields the protein CASSDVGLDYEQYF.

The V gene is TRBV5-6, the J gene TRBJ2-3; D is possibly TRBD2 (5 bases). Germline CDR1 is SGHDT and CDR2 is YYEEEE. The ends were cut back, 0 bases at V and 5 bases at J, with 7 bases in the middle. This CDR3 region has 13 residues. As DNA, the CDR3 is TGTGCCAGCAGCTTGGGAGGGTTAGATACGCAGTATTTT. It specifies CASSLGGLDTQYF.

The chain carries TRBV6-4 and TRBJ2-3; 8 nucleotides align to TRBD2. The CDR3 is made up of 15 amino acids. Germline assignment: CDR1 MRHNA and CDR2 SNTAGT. V trimming: 0 bases; J trimming: 1 base; junction bases outside the gene matches: 0. The DNA of the CDR3 is TGTGCCAGCAGTGACTCGCGGGGGGGCACAGATACGCAGTATTTT. Translated: CASSDSRGGTDTQYF.

The J gene is TRBJ1-3, the V gene TRBV5-1; D not resolved. This CDR3 region has 14 residues. Per germline, CDR1 SGHRS and CDR2 YFSETQ. V was trimmed by 5 bases and J by 4 bases, leaving 13 bases between them. The CDR3 nucleotides are TGCGCCAGCAGTCGCGGGCAGGACGGAAACACCATATATTTT. Translating gives CASSRGQDGNTIYF.

The V call is TRBV10-2, the J call TRBJ1-5; D is uncertain. V lost 8 bases to trimming and J lost 2 bases, with 19 bases between them. Germline CDR1 and CDR2: WSHSY and SAAADI. This CDR3 is 16 amino acids long. The DNA for the CDR3 is TGCGCCAGCTGTCGGCAGCCTTTAGGAGGCAATCAGCCCCAGCATTTT. Protein sequence: CASCRQPLGGNQPQHF.

In DNA, the CDR3 is TGTGCCAGCAGGGGGGGGACTTATAGCAATCAGCCCCAGCATTTT. It yields the protein CASRGGTYSNQPQHF. The chain links TRBV6-6 to TRBJ1-5, with D possibly being TRBD1 (5 bases). V lost 6 bases, J lost 0 bases, and 12 bases lay in between. The V gene's germline CDR1 is MNHNY and CDR2 SVGAGI (reference sequence). This CDR3 region has 15 residues.

A single count supports this clone. The gene calls are TRBV30 and TRBJ2-7; 7 bases match TRBD1. The trim removed 3 bases at V and 3 bases at J, leaving 8 bases unmatched. Germline CDR1 is GTSNPN and CDR2 is SVGIG (reference sequence). The CDR3 length is 14 residues. CDR3 amino acids: CAWSAGTAFYEQYF. The CDR3 DNA is TGTGCCTGGAGCGCCGGGACAGCATTCTACGAGCAGTACTTC. The variable domain in full, with the rest retrieved from reference TRBV30 and TRBJ2-7, is SQTIHQWPATLVQPVGSPLSLECTVEGTSNPNLYWYRQAAGRGLQLLFYSVGIGQISSEVPQNLSASRPQDRQFILSSKKLLLSDSGFYLCAWSAGTAFYEQYFGPGTRLTVT.

This clone occurred a few times. The J gene is TRBJ1-6, the V gene TRBV30; D is unresolved. Trimming removed 3 bases at V and 0 bases at J, with 9 bases between. Germline loops: CDR1 GTSNPN, CDR2 SVGIG (reference sequence). The CDR3 has 15 residues. CDR3 residues: CAWRLRGSYNSPLHF. The CDR3 nucleotides read TGTGCCTGGAGGTTACGGGGCTCCTATAATTCACCCCTCCACTTT.

This chain joins TRBV11-2 and TRBJ1-1; no reliable D call. The CDR3 has 12 amino acids. Germline values: CDR1 SGHAT, CDR2 FQNNGV. V gave up 5 bases and J gave up 1 base, with 5 bases separating them. The CDR3 protein is CASSLENTEAFF. CDR3 coding DNA: TGTGCCAGCAGCCTCGAGAACACTGAAGCTTTCTTT. The whole variable domain, remainder taken from reference TRBV11-2 and TRBJ1-1, is EAGVAQSPRYKIIEKRQSVAFWCNPISGHATLYWYQQILGQGPKLLIQFQNNGVVDDSQLPKDRFSAERLKGVDSTLKIQPAKLEDSAVYLCASSLENTEAFFGQGTRLTVV.

This chain uses TRBV18 with TRBJ2-7; D gene uncertain. The germline CDR1 and CDR2 sequences are KGHSH and LQKENI. This CDR3 contains 15 residues. V lost 0 bases, J lost 0 bases, and 9 bases lay in between. Here the CDR3 DNA reads TGTGCCAGCTCACCACCATCGGTAGGCTCCTACGAGCAGTACTTC. Protein: CASSPPSVGSYEQYF.

V is TRBV19 and J is TRBJ1-1; TRBD1 aligns across 9 bases. Germline-derived CDR1 and CDR2 are LNHDA and SQIVND (reference sequence). V gave up 6 bases and J gave up 1 base; unmatched junction bases: 0. This CDR3 region has 13 residues. The CDR3 protein is CASRGQGNTEAFF. Here the CDR3 DNA reads TGTGCCAGTAGGGGACAGGGGAACACTGAAGCTTTCTTT.

This clone has only a few counts. The chain recombines TRBV5-4 with TRBJ2-5; D is uncertain. V lost 4 bases and J lost 5, with 21 bases in between. This CDR3 is built from 16 residues. Germline V gene sequence: CDR1 SGHNT, CDR2 YYREEE (reference sequence). The CDR3 DNA follows: TGTGCCAGCAGCCCCGTCGACACAATTCTAAGGGAGACCCAGTACTTC. This encodes CASSPVDTILRETQYF. The full variable domain, with the rest looked up from reference TRBV5-4 and TRBJ2-5, is ETGVTQSPTHLIKTRGQQVTLRCSSQSGHNTVSWYQQALGQGPQFIFQYYREEENGRGNFPPRFSGLQFPNYSSELNVNALELDDSALYLCASSPVDTILRETQYFGPGTRLLVL.

This rearrangement joins TRBV5-6 to TRBJ2-4, with D perhaps TRBD2 (5 bases). V was trimmed by 5 bases and J by 3 bases, leaving 12 bases between them. CDR3 length: 14 amino acids. Per germline, CDR1 SGHDT and CDR2 YYEEEE. The CDR3 nucleotides are TGTGCCAGCAGGTCATACCGGGGCAAAAACATTCAGTACTTC. It is translated as CASRSYRGKNIQYF.

The chain is built from TRBV6-6 and TRBJ2-1; D is uncertain. The germline V gene has CDR1 MNHNY and CDR2 SVGAGI (reference sequence). The CDR3 covers 14 residues. The V end was cut by 4 bases, the J end by 10 bases, with 17 bases between. The CDR3 nucleotides are TGTGCCAGCAGTTTCAACCTACGACGTGGAGAGCAGTTCTTC. This sequence encodes CASSFNLRRGEQFF.

The J gene is TRBJ1-2, the V gene TRBV9; D is undetermined. The CDR3 runs 13 residues. The germline V gene encodes CDR1 SGDLS and CDR2 YYNGEE. Trimming left V 3 bases short and J 8 bases short, with 14 bases between. In nucleotides, the CDR3 is TGTGCCAGCAGCGACATACCTACTATGGGCTACACCTTC. Encoded protein: CASSDIPTMGYTF.

The chain uses TRBV9 and TRBJ1-5; the D is unclear. Between the trimmed V and J ends, which lost 0 bases and 9 bases, there was a span of 10 bases. Germline CDR1 SGDLS, CDR2 YYNGEE. The CDR3 extends over 13 amino acids. CDR3 in amino acids: CASSVEGFGPQHF. The CDR3 DNA reads TGTGCCAGCAGCGTAGAAGGGTTTGGGCCCCAGCATTTT.

The chain has TRBV7-3 and TRBJ2-7; TRBD2 aligns across 9 bases. Trimming removed 11 bases from V and 1 base from J; junction bases left unmatched: 12. Germline values: CDR1 SGHTA, CDR2 FQGTGA. The CDR3 runs 15 residues. Here the CDR3 DNA reads TGTGCCTTTGTATGGAGCGGGGGGCCTTCCTACGAGCAGTACTTC. Its protein product is CAFVWSGGPSYEQYF. Drawing the rest from reference TRBV7-3 and TRBJ2-7, the complete variable domain is GAGVSQTPSNKVTEKGKYVELRCDPISGHTALYWYRQSLGQGPEFLIYFQGTGAADDSGLPNDRFFAVRPEGSVSTLKIQRTERGDSAVYLCAFVWSGGPSYEQYFGPGTRLTVT.

The chain carries TRBV5-8 and TRBJ1-1; unclear D gene. Between the trimmed V and J ends, which lost 0 bases and 6 bases, there was a span of 6 bases. Germline CDR1 reads SGHTS; CDR2 reads YDEGEE. The CDR3 covers 12 residues. As DNA, the CDR3 is TGTGCCAGCAGCTTGGTTCAGGCTGAAGCTTTCTTT. Translating gives CASSLVQAEAFF.

This rearrangement joins TRBV18 to TRBJ2-7, with 7 positions matching TRBD1. The trim removed 3 bases at V and 3 bases at J, leaving 11 bases unmatched. Germline lookup yields CDR1 KGHSH and CDR2 LQKENI. This CDR3 is built from 16 residues. The CDR3 region has the DNA TGTGCCAGCTCACCGGAGACAGGGAGAGGCAACTACGAGCAGTACTTC. Translation: CASSPETGRGNYEQYF.

V gene TRBV2 combines with J gene TRBJ1-1, with 8 bases identical to TRBD1. The V segment lost 5 bases and the J segment 0 bases; nucleotides outside the gene matches: 14. CDR1 and CDR2 from the germline V gene are SNHLY and FYNNEI. This CDR3 contains 18 residues. The CDR3 DNA reads as TGTGCCAGCAGTATTCCTCGGGACAGGTCCTACATGAACACTGAAGCTTTCTTT. Its protein product is CASSIPRDRSYMNTEAFF. Supplemented by reference TRBV2 and TRBJ1-1, the full variable domain reads EPEVTQTPSHQVTQMGQEVILRCVPISNHLYFYWYRQILGQKVEFLVSFYNNEISEKSEIFDDQFSVERPDGSNFTLKIRSTKLEDSAMYFCASSIPRDRSYMNTEAFFGQGTRLTVV.

The chain is built from TRBV21-1 and TRBJ2-6; the table's D call, TRBD1, was not checked against the DNA. TRBV21-1 is tagged as a pseudogene. The CDR3 is made up of 18 amino acids. CDR3 nucleotide sequence: TGTGCCAGCAGCAAACAGGGGTTCCTCGTTTCTGGGGCCAACGTCCTGACTTTC. Amino acids: CASSKQGFLVSGANVLTF.

The chain is built from TRBV6-1 and TRBJ1-1, with D maybe TRBD1 (6 bases). Between the trimmed V and J ends, which lost 3 bases and 4 bases, there was a span of 24 bases. This CDR3 comprises 18 residues. Per the germline V gene, CDR1 is MNHNS and CDR2 is SASEGT. CDR3 in DNA: TGTGCCAGCAGTGATTCTAGCTTGGGGGGCAATTGGGGCACTGAAGCTTTCTTT. This encodes CASSDSSLGGNWGTEAFF.

This clone is termed large. J is TRBJ1-5 and V is TRBV4-1; 7 bases match TRBD1. CDR3 length equals 15 residues. Germline CDR1 MGHRA, CDR2 YSYEKL. Unmatched junction bases numbered 5, after V lost 1 base and J lost 5 bases. The CDR3 reads CASSQVRQGYQPQHF. The CDR3 DNA sequence: TGCGCCAGCAGCCAAGTTCGACAGGGATATCAGCCCCAGCATTTT.

V and J are TRBV6-6 and TRBJ1-1; no firm D call. The CDR3 runs to 14 residues. Per germline, CDR1 MNHNY and CDR2 SVGAGI (reference sequence). With 2 bases removed from V and 5 bases from J, the gap between germline ends came to 12 bases. Here the CDR3 reads CASSYGGLGTEAFF. The DNA of the CDR3 is TGTGCCAGCAGTTACGGAGGGTTGGGGACTGAAGCTTTCTTT.

The V call is TRBV19, the J call TRBJ2-7; 12 positions agree with TRBD1. V lost 3 bases to trimming and J lost 12 bases; unmatched junction nucleotides: 6. Germline-derived CDR1 and CDR2 are LNHDA and SQIVND (reference sequence). The CDR3 covers 13 residues. The CDR3 nucleotides are TGTGCCAGTAGTATCGGGACAGGGGGCTACTTGTACTTC. Its translation is CASSIGTGGYLYF.

The chain combines TRBV27 with TRBJ1-1, with TRBD1 identical over 9 bases. With 6 bases clipped from V and 4 bases from J, the junction kept 9 bases outside the gene matches. The CDR3 is 15 amino acids. From germline, CDR1 is MNHEY and CDR2 SMNVEV (reference sequence). CDR3 amino acids: CASSPARQGVTEAFF. The CDR3 bases are TGTGCCAGCAGCCCTGCGCGACAGGGGGTCACTGAAGCTTTCTTT.